This T cell receptor (beta chain) comes out of a study of blood T cell repertoires in COVID-19. Produced via immunoSEQ multiplex PCR; TCRdb's table is partial and in-frame only. The data hold 200,000 to 300,000 clones, with approximately 80% observed a single time. The V gene end was trimmed by 6 bases and the J gene end by 7 bases; junction bases not matched to a gene: 5. Germline V gene sequence: CDR1 KGHSH, CDR2 LQKENI. This CDR3 is 14 amino acids long. The TCR comes from a woman at least 80 years old with acute or convalescent COVID-19. Input material: peripheral blood. The chain combines TRBV18 with TRBJ1-6; 8 bases align to TRBD1. In nucleotides, the CDR3 is TGTGCCAGCTCTCCCACAGGGGGGAATTCACCCCTCCACTTT. It yields the protein CASSPTGGNSPLHF.